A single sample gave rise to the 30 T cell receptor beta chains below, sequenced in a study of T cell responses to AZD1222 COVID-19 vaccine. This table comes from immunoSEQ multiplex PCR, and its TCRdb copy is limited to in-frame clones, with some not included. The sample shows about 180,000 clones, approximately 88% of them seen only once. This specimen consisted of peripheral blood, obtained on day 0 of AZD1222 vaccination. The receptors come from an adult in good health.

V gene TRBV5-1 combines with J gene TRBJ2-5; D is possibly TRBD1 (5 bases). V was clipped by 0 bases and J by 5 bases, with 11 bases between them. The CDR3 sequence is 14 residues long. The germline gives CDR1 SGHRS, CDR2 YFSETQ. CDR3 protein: CASSLVGHAETQYF. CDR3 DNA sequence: TGCGCCAGCAGCTTGGTAGGACATGCGGAGACCCAGTACTTC.

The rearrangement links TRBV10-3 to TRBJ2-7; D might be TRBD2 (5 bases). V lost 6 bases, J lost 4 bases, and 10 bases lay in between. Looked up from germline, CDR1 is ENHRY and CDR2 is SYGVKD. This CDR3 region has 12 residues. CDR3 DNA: TGTGCCATCAGCCAGACGGGATACGAGCAGTACGTC. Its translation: CAISQTGYEQYV.

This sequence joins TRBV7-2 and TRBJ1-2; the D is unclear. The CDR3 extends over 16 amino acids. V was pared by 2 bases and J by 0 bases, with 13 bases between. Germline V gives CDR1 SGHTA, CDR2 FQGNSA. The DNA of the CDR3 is TGTGCCAGCAGCTTATCGAGGCAGACTTCTAACTATGGCTACACCTTC. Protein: CASSLSRQTSNYGYTF.

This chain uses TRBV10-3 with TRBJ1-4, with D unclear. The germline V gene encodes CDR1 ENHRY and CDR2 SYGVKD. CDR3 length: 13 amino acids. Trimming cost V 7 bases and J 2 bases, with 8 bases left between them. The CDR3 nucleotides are TGTGCCATCAAAGCCGATACTAATGAAAAACTGTTTTTT. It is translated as CAIKADTNEKLFF.

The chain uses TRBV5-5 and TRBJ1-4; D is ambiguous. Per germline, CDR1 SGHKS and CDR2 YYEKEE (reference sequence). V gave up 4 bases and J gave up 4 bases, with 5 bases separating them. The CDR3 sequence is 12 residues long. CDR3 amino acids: CASSRINEKLFF. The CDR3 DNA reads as TGTGCCAGCAGCCGGATTAATGAAAAACTGTTTTTT.

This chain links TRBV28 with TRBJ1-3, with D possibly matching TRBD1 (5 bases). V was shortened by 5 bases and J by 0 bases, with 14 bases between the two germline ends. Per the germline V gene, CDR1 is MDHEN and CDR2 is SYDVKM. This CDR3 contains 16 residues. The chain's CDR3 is CASSPGQGVSGNTIYF. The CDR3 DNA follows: TGTGCCAGCAGTCCAGGCCAAGGGGTCTCTGGAAACACCATATATTTT.

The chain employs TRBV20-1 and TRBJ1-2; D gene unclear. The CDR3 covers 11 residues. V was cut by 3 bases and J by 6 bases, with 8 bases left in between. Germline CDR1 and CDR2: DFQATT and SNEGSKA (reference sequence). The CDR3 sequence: CSASFRDGYTF. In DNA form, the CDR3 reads TGCAGTGCTAGCTTTCGAGATGGCTACACCTTC.

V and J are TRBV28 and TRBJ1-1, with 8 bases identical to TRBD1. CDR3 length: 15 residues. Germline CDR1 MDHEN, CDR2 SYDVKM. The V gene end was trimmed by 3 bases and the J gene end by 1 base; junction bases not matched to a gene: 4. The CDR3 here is CASSFQGAANTEAFF. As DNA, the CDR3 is TGTGCCAGCAGTTTTCAGGGGGCGGCGAACACTGAAGCTTTCTTT.

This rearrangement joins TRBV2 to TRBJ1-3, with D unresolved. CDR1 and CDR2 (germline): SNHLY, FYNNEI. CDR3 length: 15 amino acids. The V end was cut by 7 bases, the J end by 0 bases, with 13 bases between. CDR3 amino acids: CASTIRQTSGNTIYF. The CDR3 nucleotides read TGTGCCAGCACAATCCGACAAACCTCTGGAAACACCATATATTTT. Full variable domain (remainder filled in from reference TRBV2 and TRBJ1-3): EPEVTQTPSHQVTQMGQEVILRCVPISNHLYFYWYRQILGQKVEFLVSFYNNEISEKSEIFDDQFSVERPDGSNFTLKIRSTKLEDSAMYFCASTIRQTSGNTIYFGEGSWLTVV.

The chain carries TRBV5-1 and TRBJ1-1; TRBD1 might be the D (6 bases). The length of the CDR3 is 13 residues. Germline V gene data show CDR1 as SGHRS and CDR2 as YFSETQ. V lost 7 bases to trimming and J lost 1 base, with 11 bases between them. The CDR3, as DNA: TGCGCCAGCGGCGGACAGCCGAACACTGAAGCTTTCTTT. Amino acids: CASGGQPNTEAFF.

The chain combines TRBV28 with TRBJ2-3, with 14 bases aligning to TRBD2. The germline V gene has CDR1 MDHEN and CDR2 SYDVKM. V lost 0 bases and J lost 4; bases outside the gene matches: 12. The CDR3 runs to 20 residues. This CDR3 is CASSLWSTGTSGSLADTQYF. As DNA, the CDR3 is TGTGCCAGCAGTTTATGGTCAACCGGGACTAGCGGGAGTTTGGCAGATACGCAGTATTTT.

This CDR3 is CALTSGPTLDTQYF. CDR3 coding DNA: TGTGCCTTGACTAGCGGCCCAACGCTGGATACGCAGTATTTT. This chain connects TRBV7-6 to TRBJ2-3, with 9 bases fitting TRBD2. This CDR3 spans 14 amino acids. The V segment lost 11 bases and the J segment 6 bases; nucleotides outside the gene matches: 12. Germline lookup yields CDR1 SGHVS and CDR2 FNYEAQ.

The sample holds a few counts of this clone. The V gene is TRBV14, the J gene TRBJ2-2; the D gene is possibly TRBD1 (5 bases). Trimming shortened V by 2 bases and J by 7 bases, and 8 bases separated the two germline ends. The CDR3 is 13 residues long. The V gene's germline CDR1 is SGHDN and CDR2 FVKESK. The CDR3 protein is CASSQQGYGELFF. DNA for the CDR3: TGTGCCAGCAGCCAACAGGGCTACGGGGAGCTGTTTTTT. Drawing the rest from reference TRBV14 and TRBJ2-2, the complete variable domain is EAGVTQFPSHSVIEKGQTVTLRCDPISGHDNLYWYRRVMGKEIKFLLHFVKESKQDESGMPNNRFLAERTGGTYSTLKVQPAELEDSGVYFCASSQQGYGELFFGEGSRLTVL.

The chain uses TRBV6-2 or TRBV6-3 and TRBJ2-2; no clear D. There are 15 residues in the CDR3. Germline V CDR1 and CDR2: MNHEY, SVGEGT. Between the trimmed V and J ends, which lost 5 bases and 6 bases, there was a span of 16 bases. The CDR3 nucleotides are TGTGCCAGCAGTCCGACTGCCCGTGGATCCGGGGAGCTGTTTTTT. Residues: CASSPTARGSGELFF.

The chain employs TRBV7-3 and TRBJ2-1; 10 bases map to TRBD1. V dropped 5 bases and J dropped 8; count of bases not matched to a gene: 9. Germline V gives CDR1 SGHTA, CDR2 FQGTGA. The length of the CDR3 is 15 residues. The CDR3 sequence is CASSRQGAQGHEQFF. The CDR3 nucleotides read TGTGCCAGCAGCCGACAGGGGGCGCAGGGGCATGAGCAGTTCTTC.

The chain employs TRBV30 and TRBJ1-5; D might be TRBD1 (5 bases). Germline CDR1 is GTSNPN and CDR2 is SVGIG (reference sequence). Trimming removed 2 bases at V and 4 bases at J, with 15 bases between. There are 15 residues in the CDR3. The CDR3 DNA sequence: TGTGCCTGGAGTTTACCGGGCAGGGCAAATCAGCCCCAGCATTTT. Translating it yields CAWSLPGRANQPQHF.

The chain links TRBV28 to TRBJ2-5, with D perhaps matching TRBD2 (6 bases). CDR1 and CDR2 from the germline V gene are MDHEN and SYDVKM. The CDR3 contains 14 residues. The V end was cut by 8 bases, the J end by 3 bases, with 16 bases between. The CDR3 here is CASGSSVAEETQYF. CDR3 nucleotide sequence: TGTGCCAGCGGGTCGTCGGTAGCGGAAGAGACCCAGTACTTC.

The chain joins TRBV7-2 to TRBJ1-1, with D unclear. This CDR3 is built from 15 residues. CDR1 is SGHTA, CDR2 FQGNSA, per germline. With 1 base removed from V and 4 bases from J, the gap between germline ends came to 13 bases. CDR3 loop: CASSLGRAYSTEAFF. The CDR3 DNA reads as TGTGCCAGCAGCTTAGGACGAGCTTATAGCACTGAAGCTTTCTTT.

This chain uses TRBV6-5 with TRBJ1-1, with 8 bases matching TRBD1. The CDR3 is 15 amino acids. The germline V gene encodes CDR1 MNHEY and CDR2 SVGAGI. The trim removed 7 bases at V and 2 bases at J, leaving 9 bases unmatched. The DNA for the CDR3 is TGTGCCAGCACCTTCTTAACAGGGGGAAACACTGAAGCTTTCTTT. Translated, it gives CASTFLTGGNTEAFF.

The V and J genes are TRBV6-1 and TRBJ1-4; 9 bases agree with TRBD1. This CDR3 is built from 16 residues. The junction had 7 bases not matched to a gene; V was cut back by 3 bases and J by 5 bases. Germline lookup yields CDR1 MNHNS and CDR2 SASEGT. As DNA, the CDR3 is TGTGCCAGCAGTGAGTCCTCCGGGACAGGGAATGAAAAACTGTTTTTT. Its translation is CASSESSGTGNEKLFF.

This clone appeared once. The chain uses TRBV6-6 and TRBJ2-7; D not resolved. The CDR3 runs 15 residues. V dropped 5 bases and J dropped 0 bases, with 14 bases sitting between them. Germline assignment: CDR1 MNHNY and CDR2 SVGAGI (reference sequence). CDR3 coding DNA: TGTGCCAGCAGTGAGCAGCGAGGTGCCTCCTACGAGCAGTACGTC. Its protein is CASSEQRGASYEQYV.

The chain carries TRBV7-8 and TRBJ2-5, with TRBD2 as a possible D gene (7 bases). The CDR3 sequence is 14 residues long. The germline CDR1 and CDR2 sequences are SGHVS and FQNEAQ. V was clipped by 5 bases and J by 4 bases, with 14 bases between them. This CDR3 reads CASSPGGAGETQYF. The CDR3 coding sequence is TGTGCCAGCAGCCCTGGGGGGGCTGGAGAGACCCAGTACTTC.

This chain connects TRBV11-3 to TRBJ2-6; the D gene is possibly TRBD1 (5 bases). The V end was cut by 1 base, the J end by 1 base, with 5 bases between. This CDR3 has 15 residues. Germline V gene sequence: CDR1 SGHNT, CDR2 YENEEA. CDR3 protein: CASSLAGSGANVLTF. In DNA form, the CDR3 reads TGTGCCAGCAGCTTAGCAGGGTCTGGGGCCAACGTCCTGACTTTC.

The CDR3 DNA reads as TGTGCCACCAGAAGAGATATGAACACTGAAGCTTTCTTT. Amino acid sequence: CATRRDMNTEAFF. The J gene is TRBJ1-1, the V gene TRBV24-1; D is unresolved. Germline CDR1 is KGHDR and CDR2 is SFDVKD. The V and J ends lost 7 bases and 0 bases respectively, with 8 bases between them. This CDR3 has 13 amino acids.

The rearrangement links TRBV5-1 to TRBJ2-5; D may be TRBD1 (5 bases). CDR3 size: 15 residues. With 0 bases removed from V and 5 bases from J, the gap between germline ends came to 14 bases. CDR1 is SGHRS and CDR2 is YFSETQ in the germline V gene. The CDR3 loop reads CASSLEQAGGETQYF. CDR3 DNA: TGCGCCAGCAGCTTGGAACAGGCCGGCGGTGAGACCCAGTACTTC.

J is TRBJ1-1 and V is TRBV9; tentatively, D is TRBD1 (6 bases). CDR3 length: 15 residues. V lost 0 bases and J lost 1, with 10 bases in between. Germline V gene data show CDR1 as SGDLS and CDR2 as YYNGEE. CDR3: CASSVVPGANTEAFF. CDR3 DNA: TGTGCCAGCAGCGTAGTTCCGGGGGCGAACACTGAAGCTTTCTTT. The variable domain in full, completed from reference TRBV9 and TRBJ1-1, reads DSGVTQTPKHLITATGQRVTLRCSPRSGDLSVYWYQQSLDQGLQFLIQYYNGEERAKGNILERFSAQQFPDLHSELNLSSLELGDSALYFCASSVVPGANTEAFFGQGTRLTVV.

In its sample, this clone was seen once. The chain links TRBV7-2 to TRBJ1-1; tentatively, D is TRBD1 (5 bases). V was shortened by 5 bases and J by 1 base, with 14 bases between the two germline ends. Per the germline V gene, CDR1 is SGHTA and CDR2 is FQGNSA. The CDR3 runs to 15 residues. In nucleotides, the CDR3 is TGTGCCAGCAGCCTCCGGGACTTTACGAACACTGAAGCTTTCTTT. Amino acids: CASSLRDFTNTEAFF. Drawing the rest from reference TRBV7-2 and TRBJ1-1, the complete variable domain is GAGVSQSPSNKVTEKGKDVELRCDPISGHTALYWYRQSLGQGLEFLIYFQGNSAPDKSGLPSDRFSAERTGGSVSTLTIQRTQQEDSAVYLCASSLRDFTNTEAFFGQGTRLTVV.

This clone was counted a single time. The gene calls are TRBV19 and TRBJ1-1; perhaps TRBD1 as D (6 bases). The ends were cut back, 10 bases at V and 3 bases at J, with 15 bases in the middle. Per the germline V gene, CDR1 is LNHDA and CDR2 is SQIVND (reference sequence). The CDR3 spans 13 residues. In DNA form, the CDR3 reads TGTGCCACCACTCTTCAGGGGTACACTGAAGCTTTCTTT. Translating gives CATTLQGYTEAFF.

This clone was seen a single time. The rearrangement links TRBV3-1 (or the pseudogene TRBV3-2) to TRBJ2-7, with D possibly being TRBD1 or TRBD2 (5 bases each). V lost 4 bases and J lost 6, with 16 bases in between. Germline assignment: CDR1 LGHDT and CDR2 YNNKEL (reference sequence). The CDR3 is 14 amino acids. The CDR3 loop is CASSLGQRGGEQYF. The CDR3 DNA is TGTGCCAGCAGCCTAGGGCAGCGTGGGGGCGAGCAGTACTTC.

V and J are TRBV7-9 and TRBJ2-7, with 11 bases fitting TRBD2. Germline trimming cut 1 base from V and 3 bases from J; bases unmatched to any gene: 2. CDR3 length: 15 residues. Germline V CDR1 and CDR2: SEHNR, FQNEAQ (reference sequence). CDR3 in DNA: TGTGCCAGCAGCTTAGTTGGGACTAGCGGCTACGAGCAGTACTTC. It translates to CASSLVGTSGYEQYF.